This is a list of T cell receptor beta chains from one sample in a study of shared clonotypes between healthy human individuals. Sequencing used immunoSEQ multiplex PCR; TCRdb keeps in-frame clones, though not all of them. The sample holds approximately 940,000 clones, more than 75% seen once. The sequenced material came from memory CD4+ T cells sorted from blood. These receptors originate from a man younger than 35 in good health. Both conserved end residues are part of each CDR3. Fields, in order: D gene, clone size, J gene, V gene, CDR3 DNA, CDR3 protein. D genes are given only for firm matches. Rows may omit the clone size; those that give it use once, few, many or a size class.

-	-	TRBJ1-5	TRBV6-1	TGTGCCAGCAGTGAAACAGTTTATCAGCCCCAGCATTTT	CASSETVYQPQHF
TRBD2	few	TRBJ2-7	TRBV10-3	TGTGCCATCAGTGATCTGAGCGGGAGTAACCCCTACGAGCAGTACTTC	CAISDLSGSNPYEQYF
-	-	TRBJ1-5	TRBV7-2	TGTGCCAGCAGCGAGTGGTGGGGCCGAGATAGCAATTGGCCCCAGCATTTT	CASSEWWGRDSNWPQHF
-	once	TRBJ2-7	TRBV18	TGTGCCAGCTCAGCATACAGGGATGTCGAGCAGTACTTC	CASSAYRDVEQYF
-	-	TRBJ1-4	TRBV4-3	TGCGCCAGCAGCCAAGAGATCGGATCTTTTAATGAAAAACTGTTTTTT	CASSQEIGSFNEKLFF
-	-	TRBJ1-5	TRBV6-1	TGTGCCAGCAGTGAATTGGTGGATCAGCCCCAGCATTTT	CASSELVDQPQHF
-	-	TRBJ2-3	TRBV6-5	TGTGCCAGCAGAAGGGTCCCTTTCACCACAGATACGCAGTATTTT	CASRRVPFTTDTQYF
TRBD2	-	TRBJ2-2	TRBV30	TGTGCCTGGAGGAGCAGCGGGGCCACCGGGGAGCTGTTTTTT	CAWRSSGATGELFF
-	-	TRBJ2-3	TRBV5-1	TGCGCCAGCCACTCTTCATCCGGGGTGTTCGATACGCAGTATTTT	CASHSSSGVFDTQYF
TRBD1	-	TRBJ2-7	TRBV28	TGTGCCAGCAGTCCGTCAGGGGGCGCTTACAGCTCCTACGAGCAGTACTTC	CASSPSGGAYSSYEQYF
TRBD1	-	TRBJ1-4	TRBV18	TGTGCCAGCTCACCACAGGGGGCGACTAATGAAAAACTGTTTTTT	CASSPQGATNEKLFF
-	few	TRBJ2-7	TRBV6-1	TGTGCCAGCAGTGATCTGTCGAGATCCCGCGAGCAGTACTTC	CASSDLSRSREQYF
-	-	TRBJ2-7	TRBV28	TGTGCCAGCAGTTCCAGGCGGGCGGGCATCTACGAGCAGTACTTC	CASSSRRAGIYEQYF
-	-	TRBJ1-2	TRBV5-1	TGCGCCAGCACCCCCGGGGGGGCTTCCTATGGCTACACCTTC	CASTPGGASYGYTF
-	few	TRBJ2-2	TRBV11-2	TGTGCCAGCATTTTATCGGGTCCCACCGGGGAGCTGTTTTTT	CASILSGPTGELFF
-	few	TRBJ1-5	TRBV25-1	TGTGCCAGCAGTGAGGGAGGCAGGGGCAATCAGCCCCAGCATTTT	CASSEGGRGNQPQHF
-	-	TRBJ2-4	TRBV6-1	TGTGCCAGCAGTGATGAGGATTGGTTAGTATCCAAAAACATTCAGTACTTC	CASSDEDWLVSKNIQYF
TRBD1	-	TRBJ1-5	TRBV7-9	TGTGCCAGCAGCTTAGGGACAGGACAGTGGAATCAGCCCCAGCATTTT	CASSLGTGQWNQPQHF
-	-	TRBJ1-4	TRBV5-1	TGCGCCAGCAGCCTAACGGACAGCACTAATGAAAAACTGTTTTTT	CASSLTDSTNEKLFF
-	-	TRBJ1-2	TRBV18	TGTGCCAGCTCACCTCGGAATAACTATGGCTACACCTTC	CASSPRNNYGYTF
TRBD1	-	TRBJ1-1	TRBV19	TGTGCCAGTATCCAGGGGGCGTGGAACACTGAAGCTTTCTTT	CASIQGAWNTEAFF
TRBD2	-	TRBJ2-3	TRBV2	TGTGCCAGCAGTGAAGGCGGGAGAAGCACAGATACGCAGTATTTT	CASSEGGRSTDTQYF
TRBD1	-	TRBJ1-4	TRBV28	TGTGCCAGCAGTTCACTGGGACAGGGGAATGAAAAACTGTTTTTT	CASSSLGQGNEKLFF
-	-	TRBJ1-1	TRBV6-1	TGTGCCAGCAGCCTCCCTACGGGCACTGAAGCTTTCTTT	CASSLPTGTEAFF
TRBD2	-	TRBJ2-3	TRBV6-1	TGTGCCAGCAGTGGGGTAACGGGAGGGCCATCAGATACGCAGTATTTT	CASSGVTGGPSDTQYF